This is a list of T cell receptor beta chains from one sample in a study of shared clonotypes between healthy human individuals. Produced via immunoSEQ multiplex PCR; TCRdb's table is partial and in-frame only. The sample comprises about 1.1 million clones, 60% to 80% of which are singletons, and about 0.94% rests with the top ten. The specimen was memory CD4+ T cells from PBMCs. The source is a man aged 18 to 29 in good health. Some clones in this sample may be carry-over from other donors' samples. Each CDR3 is given with its conserved first and last residue. Fields, in order: V gene, clone size, J gene, D gene, CDR3 DNA, CDR3 protein. The D gene is left open where the match is weak. Where a row states a size, it is once, few, many or the class of an expanded clone; other rows omit it.

TRBV30,.,TRBJ2-6,.,TGTGCCTGGACGTCCGGGGCCAACGTCCTGACTTTC,CAWTSGANVLTF
TRBV5-8,.,TRBJ1-4,TRBD1,TGTGCCACCGGGGACAGGGTAGATTTTGGTAGTGAAAAACTGTTTTTT,CATGDRVDFGSEKLFF
TRBV5-4,.,TRBJ2-1,TRBD1,TGTGCCAGCAGCCCTTCTCCGGGACAGAGCGACAATGAGCAGTTCTTC,CASSPSPGQSDNEQFF
TRBV11-2,many,TRBJ1-1,.,TGTGCCAGCAGCTTTGTGGGGGGGTCGGAAGCTTTCTTT,CASSFVGGSEAFF
TRBV30,.,TRBJ2-1,TRBD2,TGTGCCTGGTCGGGACTAGCTGGAAATGAGCAGTTCTTC,CAWSGLAGNEQFF
TRBV7-2,.,TRBJ1-2,TRBD1,TGTGCCAGCAGCTTAGCTACAGGGGGCAGGATCTATGGCTACACCTTC,CASSLATGGRIYGYTF
TRBV19,.,TRBJ1-5,.,TGTGCCAGTAGTATCCCACTTATTTATCAGCCCCAGCATTTT,CASSIPLIYQPQHF
TRBV28,.,TRBJ2-7,TRBD1,TGTGTCAGCAGTTCCCCTCCGGGACAGGGGTCCGGGGAGCAGTACTTC,CVSSSPPGQGSGEQYF
TRBV7-9,.,TRBJ1-2,.,TGTGCCAGCAGCTTAGGTGGCGGGGGCTCCCTGAGAAACTATGGCTACACCTTC,CASSLGGGGSLRNYGYTF
TRBV18,.,TRBJ1-1,.,TGTGCCAGCTCACCACGAAACGGACTCAACACTGAAGCTTTCTTT,CASSPRNGLNTEAFF
TRBV25-1,.,TRBJ2-3,TRBD2,TGTGCCAGCAGCGATCGGACTAGCGGGAGGGCAGATACGCAGTATTTT,CASSDRTSGRADTQYF
TRBV5-4,.,TRBJ2-3,TRBD2,TGTGCCAGCAGCTTGGGTGGGAGGGTCCGTAGCACAGATACGCAGTATTTT,CASSLGGRVRSTDTQYF
TRBV4-1,.,TRBJ2-7,.,TGCGCCAGCAGCCAAGAGTTAACGGTCGAGCAGTACTTC,CASSQELTVEQYF
TRBV7-3,.,TRBJ2-6,.,TGTGCCAGCAGCTTAATTCCCGGTTCAGCCAACGTCCTGACTTTC,CASSLIPGSANVLTF
TRBV5-6,.,TRBJ1-5,.,TGTGCCAGCAGTTTAACAGTTACGAGCAATCAGCCCCAGCATTTT,CASSLTVTSNQPQHF
TRBV5-4,.,TRBJ2-3,TRBD1,TGTGCCAGCAGCTTGGCGGTAGGGGGCGGGTGGGATACGCAGTATTTT,CASSLAVGGGWDTQYF
TRBV6-6,.,TRBJ1-3,.,TGTGCCAGCAGCGGCGACTCTGGAAACACCATATATTTT,CASSGDSGNTIYF
TRBV20-1,.,TRBJ2-1,.,TGCAGCGGAGAGCCCTACAATGAGCAGTTCTTC,CSGEPYNEQFF
TRBV28,.,TRBJ2-1,.,TGTGCCAGCACCCCCGGGGCCTACAATGAGCAGTTCTTC,CASTPGAYNEQFF
TRBV28,.,TRBJ1-3,.,TGTGCCAGCAGTTTCTCTGGAAACACCATATATTTT,CASSFSGNTIYF
TRBV15,.,TRBJ2-5,.,TGTGCCACCAGCACAGGCGCACACCAAGAGACCCAGTACTTC,CATSTGAHQETQYF
TRBV7-7,.,TRBJ2-7,TRBD2,TGTGCCAGCAGCTTAGGGCCTAGCGGGACCTACGAGCAGTACTTC,CASSLGPSGTYEQYF
TRBV21-1,once,TRBJ2-4,.,TGTGCCAGCAGCGACCGGGTCCACCGGGAAAACATTCAGTACTTC,CASSDRVHRENIQYF
TRBV5-1,.,TRBJ2-3,.,TGCGCCAGCCACAATGGCCCAAGAGATACGCAGTATTTT,CASHNGPRDTQYF
TRBV7-9,few,TRBJ2-1,TRBD2,TGTGCCAGCAGCTTGGCGATGACTAGCGGCGAGCAGTTCTTC,CASSLAMTSGEQFF
TRBV15,.,TRBJ1-1,.,TGTGCCACCAGCAGATCCGGCTCCACGCCCCAAGCTTTCTTT,CATSRSGSTPQAFF
TRBV6-1,.,TRBJ2-7,.,TGTGCCAGCAGTGATGGGGGGCGCATTACCTACGAGCAGTACTTC,CASSDGGRITYEQYF
TRBV6-5,.,TRBJ1-1,TRBD1,TGTGCCAGCATCAACAGGGGTTTGAACACTGAAGCTTTCTTT,CASINRGLNTEAFF
TRBV19,.,TRBJ2-7,TRBD1,TGTGCCAGTAGTACGGTATACAGGGGGCGTTTTTACGAGCAGTACTTC,CASSTVYRGRFYEQYF
TRBV28,.,TRBJ1-5,.,TGTGCCAGCAGTTGGGAGCTCAATCAGCCCCAGCATTTT,CASSWELNQPQHF
TRBV19,.,TRBJ1-5,.,TGTGCCAGTAGTATTTCGGCTATTGCGCCCCAGCATTTT,CASSISAIAPQHF
TRBV30,.,TRBJ2-2,.,TGTGCCTGGAGTAGGGGGGCCGAGGGGGAGCTGTTTTTT,CAWSRGAEGELFF
TRBV4-2,.,TRBJ2-1,.,TGTGCCAGCAGCCAAGAGACAGCCATCAACAATGAGCAGTTCTTC,CASSQETAINNEQFF
TRBV14,.,TRBJ2-1,.,TGTGCCAGCAGCCAACTCTTGGGTTGGGGGAGCTCCTACAATGAGCAGTTCTTC,CASSQLLGWGSSYNEQFF
TRBV5-4,.,TRBJ1-1,TRBD1,TGTGCCAGCAGCTTGGAAAGCCAGGGGGCAAACACTGAAGCTTTCTTT,CASSLESQGANTEAFF
TRBV5-1,.,TRBJ2-5,.,TGCGCCAGCAGCCCTACAGGGATTGGGACCCAGTACTTC,CASSPTGIGTQYF
TRBV19,.,TRBJ1-1,.,TGTGCCAGTAGTTATCCCCGCGGTGAAGCTTTCTTT,CASSYPRGEAFF